The 30 T cell receptor beta chains given below trace back to one sample, sequenced in a study of blood T cell repertoires in COVID-19. Assay: immunoSEQ multiplex PCR; the TCRdb copy retains only in-frame clones and omits some. Of under 250,000 clones in the sample, approximately 82% were seen once. Input material: peripheral blood. These receptors all stem from a man aged 35 to 55 with active or convalescent COVID-19.

The chain couples TRBV18 to TRBJ1-1; 10 nucleotides align to TRBD1. This CDR3 is 15 amino acids long. Germline CDR1 reads KGHSH; CDR2 reads LQKENI. Trimming took 3 bases from V and 2 from J; bases not matched to a gene: 3. The CDR3 sequence is CASSPWTGGNTEAFF. The CDR3 nucleotides read TGTGCCAGCTCACCCTGGACAGGGGGTAACACTGAAGCTTTCTTT.

A word on this clone: One junction end does not reproduce the germline sequence, and a read error may be involved. The chain combines TRBV25-1 with TRBJ1-2, with 7 bases lining up with TRBD1. The CDR3 spans 13 residues. From germline, CDR1 is MGHDK and CDR2 SYGVNS. The CDR3 DNA is TGTGCTAGCAGGGACAGAGTTCACTATGGCTACACCTTC. Protein product: CASRDRVHYGYTF.

The CDR3 sequence: CASSFERGTEAFF. CDR3 nucleotides: TGTGCCAGCAGTTTCGAACGGGGCACTGAAGCTTTCTTT. The chain joins TRBV12-3 or TRBV12-4 to TRBJ1-1; D gene uncertain. The CDR3 has 13 residues. Trimming took off 3 bases at V and 4 bases at J, with 9 bases between the two ends.

This clone appeared a single time. The chain couples TRBV18 to TRBJ2-3, with 13 bases identical to TRBD2. There are 17 residues in the CDR3. Germline V gives CDR1 KGHSH, CDR2 LQKENI. V lost 6 bases and J lost 0; bases outside the gene matches: 6. The DNA of the CDR3 is TGTGCCAGCTCCCGGACTAGCGGGGGCCTTAGCACAGATACGCAGTATTTT. It encodes CASSRTSGGLSTDTQYF.

The chain links TRBV4-1 to TRBJ2-3; 10 nucleotides agree with TRBD2. The CDR3 extends over 17 amino acids. Germline V gives CDR1 MGHRA, CDR2 YSYEKL. J gave up 2 bases and V 6 bases, and 11 bases lay outside the gene matches. The CDR3 DNA reads as TGCGCCAGCAGGGGATTTTTAGCGGGAGGCGTCACAGATACGCAGTATTTT. This gives the protein CASRGFLAGGVTDTQYF.

The rearrangement links TRBV3-1 (or the pseudogene TRBV3-2) to TRBJ2-7; no clear D. The CDR3 contains 11 residues. Between the trimmed V and J ends, which lost 5 bases and 4 bases, there was a span of 6 bases. The germline CDR1 and CDR2 sequences are LGHDT and YNNKEL (reference sequence). The chain's CDR3 is CASSLNYEQYF. Written as DNA, the CDR3 is TGTGCCAGCAGCTTAAATTACGAGCAGTACTTC.

This chain links TRBV28 with TRBJ2-2; D is possibly TRBD2 (6 bases). CDR1 and CDR2 (germline): MDHEN, SYDVKM. With 3 bases removed from V and 6 bases from J, the gap between germline ends came to 20 bases. This CDR3 region has 17 residues. CDR3 coding DNA: TGTGCCAGCAGTTTCCCCTTAGGCGGGCGGGGTTCCGGGGAGCTGTTTTTT. Amino acids: CASSFPLGGRGSGELFF.

The V gene is TRBV5-1, the J gene TRBJ2-5; 12 nucleotides align to TRBD2. V was clipped by 1 base and J by 5 bases; unmatched bases: 6. CDR3 length equals 16 residues. Germline CDR1 and CDR2: SGHRS and YFSETQ. The CDR3 DNA follows: TGCGCCAGCAGCTTGCCGGGGCTAGCGGGAGGGGAGACCCAGTACTTC. This codes for CASSLPGLAGGETQYF.

This clone was seen a single time. J is TRBJ2-7 and V is TRBV6-5; D ambiguous. Trimming removed 5 bases from V and 2 bases from J, with 13 bases in between. The CDR3 covers 14 residues. The germline V gene has CDR1 MNHEY and CDR2 SVGAGI. DNA for the CDR3: TGTGCCAGCAGTCCCCAGGTGGGTACCTACGAGCAGTACTTC. Its translation is CASSPQVGTYEQYF.

This clone has a handful of counts. The rearrangement joins TRBV6-1 to TRBJ1-5; 7 nucleotides match TRBD1. There are 16 residues in the CDR3. Looked up from germline, CDR1 is MNHNS and CDR2 is SASEGT. V was clipped by 4 bases and J by 0 bases; unmatched bases: 6. The CDR3 bases are TGTGCCAGCAGTGGCAAGACAGGGTATAGCAATCAGCCCCAGCATTTT. This sequence encodes CASSGKTGYSNQPQHF.

This clone was recorded only once. This sequence joins TRBV5-1 and TRBJ2-5, with 9 bases that match TRBD2. The CDR3 spans 17 residues. Germline V gene sequence: CDR1 SGHRS, CDR2 YFSETQ. V was pared by 4 bases and J by 4 bases, with 14 bases of the junction left unmatched. The CDR3: CASSRDLSSGNGETQYF. The CDR3 DNA reads as TGCGCCAGCAGCCGAGATTTGTCTAGCGGGAATGGAGAGACCCAGTACTTC.

J is TRBJ1-5 and V is TRBV7-3, with D perhaps TRBD1 (6 bases). Per germline, CDR1 SGHTA and CDR2 FQGTGA. V gave up 4 bases and J gave up 0 bases, with 19 bases separating them. The CDR3 covers 18 residues. This CDR3 is CASSSICRGSYSNQPQHF. In DNA form, the CDR3 reads TGTGCCAGCAGCTCCATTTGCAGGGGCTCTTATAGCAATCAGCCCCAGCATTTT.

This clone occurred a few times. The chain combines TRBV9 with TRBJ2-1; D is unresolved. Germline CDR1 reads SGDLS; CDR2 reads YYNGEE. V was pared by 5 bases and J by 8 bases, with 11 bases between. The CDR3 extends over 12 amino acids. The CDR3 nucleotides are TGTGCCAGCAGTGTATATTTCCATGAGCAGTTCTTC. Amino acids: CASSVYFHEQFF.

The chain uses TRBV19 and TRBJ2-2, with 7 positions matching TRBD1. V shed 6 bases, J shed 7 bases, and the junction held 8 bases outside the gene matches. This CDR3 spans 14 amino acids. Germline CDR1 LNHDA, CDR2 SQIVND (reference sequence). CDR3 sequence (DNA): TGTGCCAGTAGGACAGGGAGTTCCATCGGGGAGCTGTTTTTT. Its protein is CASRTGSSIGELFF. The whole variable domain, remainder taken from reference TRBV19 and TRBJ2-2, is DGGITQSPKYLFRKEGQNVTLSCEQNLNHDAMYWYRQDPGQGLRLIYYSQIVNDFQKGDIAEGYSVSREKKESFPLTVTSAQKNPTAFYLCASRTGSSIGELFFGEGSRLTVL.

This chain's CDR3 is CASSGPRTSGYYEQYF. CDR3 DNA: TGTGCCAGCAGTGGCCCCCGGACTAGCGGATACTACGAGCAGTACTTC. The V and J genes are TRBV28 and TRBJ2-7, with 10 bases that match TRBD2. In germline, CDR1 is MDHEN, CDR2 SYDVKM. Trimming took 5 bases from V and 3 from J; bases not matched to a gene: 10. The CDR3 runs 16 residues.

The chain's CDR3 is CAIAGVVEQYF. CDR3 nucleotides: TGTGCTATAGCGGGAGTTGTCGAGCAGTACTTC. The chain couples TRBV30 to TRBJ2-7, with 9 bases fitting TRBD2. Germline CDR1 GTSNPN, CDR2 SVGIG (reference sequence). This CDR3 has 11 residues.

This clone has only a few counts. The rearrangement links TRBV7-2 to TRBJ1-6; TRBD1 might be the D (6 bases). The CDR3 runs to 14 residues. Germline V lookup: CDR1 SGHTA, CDR2 FQGNSA. The V and J ends lost 4 bases and 8 bases respectively, with 12 bases between them. CDR3 bases: TGTGCCAGCAGCTCCCGACAGGAATATTCACCCCTCCACTTT. Translating it yields CASSSRQEYSPLHF. Full variable domain (remainder filled in from reference TRBV7-2 and TRBJ1-6): GAGVSQSPSNKVTEKGKDVELRCDPISGHTALYWYRQSLGQGLEFLIYFQGNSAPDKSGLPSDRFSAERTGGSVSTLTIQRTQQEDSAVYLCASSSRQEYSPLHFGNGTRLTVT.

The chain has TRBV9 and TRBJ1-2; D unclear. The V and J ends lost 2 bases and 2 bases respectively, with 7 bases between them. The germline CDR1 and CDR2 sequences are SGDLS and YYNGEE. The CDR3 sequence is 13 residues long. CDR3: CASSVAENYGYTF. CDR3 DNA sequence: TGTGCCAGCAGCGTCGCAGAAAACTATGGCTACACCTTC.

This rearrangement joins TRBV5-1 to TRBJ2-7; possibly TRBD1 for D (6 bases). CDR1 and CDR2 from the germline V gene are SGHRS and YFSETQ. CDR3 length equals 14 residues. Between the trimmed V and J ends, which lost 3 bases and 0 bases, there was a span of 10 bases. The CDR3 protein is CASSYRDNSYEQYF. The DNA of the CDR3 is TGCGCCAGCAGCTACCGGGACAACTCCTACGAGCAGTACTTC. The full variable domain, its missing parts supplied by reference TRBV5-1 and TRBJ2-7, is KAGVTQTPRYLIKTRGQQVTLSCSPISGHRSVSWYQQTPGQGLQFLFEYFSETQRNKGNFPGRFSGRQFSNSRSEMNVSTLELGDSALYLCASSYRDNSYEQYFGPGTRLTVT.

This chain uses TRBV6-2 or TRBV6-3 with TRBJ1-5; tentatively, D is TRBD1 (5 bases). Trimming shortened V by 5 bases and J by 2 bases, and 10 bases separated the two germline ends. This CDR3 has 14 residues. CDR1 is MNHEY, CDR2 SVGEGT, per germline. The CDR3 DNA reads as TGTGCCAGCAGTAATACAGGTGGCAATCAGCCCCAGCATTTT. Amino acids: CASSNTGGNQPQHF.

J is TRBJ2-3 and V is TRBV12-5, with 9 positions matching TRBD1. V dropped 4 bases and J dropped 3; count of bases not matched to a gene: 11. The germline V gene has CDR1 LGHNT and CDR2 FRNRAP. The CDR3 length is 17 residues. CDR3: CASGSSLGQGGTDTQYF. CDR3 DNA: TGTGCTAGTGGTTCGAGCCTGGGACAGGGTGGAACAGATACGCAGTATTTT.

The rearrangement links TRBV19 to TRBJ2-3; the match to TRBD1 covers 9 bases. Germline trimming cut 5 bases from V and 10 bases from J; bases unmatched to any gene: 16. The CDR3 length is 16 residues. CDR1 is LNHDA, CDR2 SQIVND, per germline (reference sequence). The CDR3: CASSAPGTGTQTAQYF. In nucleotides, the CDR3 is TGTGCCAGTAGTGCCCCCGGGACAGGGACCCAGACGGCGCAGTATTTT. Supplemented by reference TRBV19 and TRBJ2-3, the full variable domain reads DGGITQSPKYLFRKEGQNVTLSCEQNLNHDAMYWYRQDPGQGLRLIYYSQIVNDFQKGDIAEGYSVSREKKESFPLTVTSAQKNPTAFYLCASSAPGTGTQTAQYFGPGTRLTVL.

The rearrangement joins TRBV13 to TRBJ1-2; no reliable D call. This CDR3 has 18 residues. With 0 bases removed from V and 0 bases from J, the gap between germline ends came to 17 bases. In germline, CDR1 is PRHDT, CDR2 FYEKMQ (reference sequence). CDR3 DNA sequence: TGTGCCAGCAGCTTAGGCCTAACCGTCACAGAAGCTAACTATGGCTACACCTTC. It yields the protein CASSLGLTVTEANYGYTF.

The genes are TRBV19 and TRBJ2-7, with TRBD1 identical over 8 bases. Trimming removed 5 bases from V and 0 bases from J; junction bases left unmatched: 9. CDR1 and CDR2 (germline): LNHDA, SQIVND (reference sequence). This CDR3 comprises 16 residues. The CDR3 loop reads CASSPGQGRSSYEQYF. In DNA, the CDR3 is TGTGCCAGTAGTCCAGGACAGGGAAGGAGCTCCTACGAGCAGTACTTC.

The rearrangement joins TRBV7-8 to TRBJ2-7; TRBD2 agrees at 12 bases. CDR1 is SGHVS and CDR2 is FQNEAQ in the germline V gene. J was trimmed by 6 bases and V by 4 bases; bases with no gene match: 4. The CDR3 runs to 14 residues. CDR3 DNA sequence: TGTGCCAGCAGCTCGACTAGCGGGAGTCGCGAGCAGTACTTC. Translation: CASSSTSGSREQYF.

Concerning this clone: The same CDR3 can be traced to other DNA sequences in this sample. CDR3 DNA sequence: TGTGCCAGCAGCTTAGATCGGGAGAGAAAACTGTTTTTT. It translates to CASSLDRERKLFF. V gene TRBV7-2 combines with J gene TRBJ1-4; D remains unclear. V lost 1 base to trimming and J lost 10 bases, with 10 bases between them. This CDR3 region has 13 residues. Germline CDR1 SGHTA, CDR2 FQGNSA. Full variable domain (missing parts from reference TRBV7-2 and TRBJ1-4): GAGVSQSPSNKVTEKGKDVELRCDPISGHTALYWYRQSLGQGLEFLIYFQGNSAPDKSGLPSDRFSAERTGGSVSTLTIQRTQQEDSAVYLCASSLDRERKLFFGSGTQLSVL.

The V gene is TRBV11-3, the J gene TRBJ1-6; D possibly corresponds to TRBD1 (6 bases). V lost 1 base and J 6 bases, leaving 10 bases between the germline ends. The CDR3 consists of 15 residues. CDR1 and CDR2 (germline): SGHNT, YENEEA. DNA for the CDR3: TGTGCCAGCAGCTTAGTTGGGGGCGTTAATTCACCCCTCCACTTT. Its translation is CASSLVGGVNSPLHF.

V gene TRBV5-1 combines with J gene TRBJ2-4; the match to TRBD1 covers 9 bases. The CDR3 runs to 15 residues. J was trimmed by 6 bases and V by 4 bases; bases with no gene match: 8. Germline CDR1 and CDR2: SGHRS and YFSETQ. The CDR3 region has the DNA TGCGCCAGCAGCCCCATGGGACAGGGAGGAAACATTCAGTACTTC. Residues: CASSPMGQGGNIQYF.

The chain has TRBV12-5 and TRBJ1-1; D unclear. Between the trimmed V and J ends, which lost 3 bases and 1 base, there was a span of 9 bases. The CDR3 loop spans 14 amino acids. Germline CDR1 reads LGHNT; CDR2 reads FRNRAP. The CDR3 DNA follows: TGTGCTAGTGGTTTATACAGCGGGAACACTGAAGCTTTCTTT. Its protein is CASGLYSGNTEAFF.

This rearrangement joins TRBV11-2 to TRBJ2-6, with 7 bases lining up with TRBD1. Trimming cost V 5 bases and J 1 base; bases outside gene matches: 5. CDR1 and CDR2 from the germline V gene are SGHAT and FQNNGV. The CDR3 contains 16 residues. This CDR3 is CASSNRGRSGANVLTF. As DNA, the CDR3 is TGTGCCAGCAGCAACAGGGGACGTTCTGGGGCCAACGTCCTGACTTTC.